The entry below describes one TCR beta chain. Its antigen remains unidentified. A junction boundary mismatches the germline segment, possibly from a read error. The data were taken from a study of blood T cells in healthy people across ages. Germline V gene sequence: CDR1 MNHEY, CDR2 SMNVEV (reference sequence). The CDR3 has 13 residues. A J-beta primer mix and a sample-barcoded 5' primer were used in a second PCR of about 7 to 12 cycles. Each CDR3 protein is one row after TCRdb ran MiXCR on the 5' RACE reads. The repertoire consists of fewer than 900,000 distinct CDR3 sequences, with around 46% occurring once and the leading ten covering more than 20%. The study's findings and limits: The unsorted PBMCs prevented any conclusive comparison of naive versus antigen-experienced cells.

V usage is TRBV27 and J usage is TRBJ1-2; a possible D gene is TRBD1 (6 bases). Material: blood. This receptor was taken from a woman aged 55-69 years in good health. The CDR3 reads CAGSFSTRGGYTF. The DNA for the CDR3 is TGTGCCGGCAGTTTCTCTACCAGGGGCGGCTACACCTTC.